This section outlines one T cell receptor beta chain sequence together with its context. Its antigen is still unknown. This specimen comes from a study of cytomegalovirus exposure and HLA in healthy donors. Study-level results: High sensitivity and specificity were reportedly achieved when the classifier diagnosed cytomegalovirus status. A previous analysis found most TCR beta V segments productive roughly 87% or roughly 30% of the time.

With 60 Vbeta and 13 Jbeta primers, the PCR was carried out. Generated by immunoSEQ multiplex PCR, the TCRdb table keeps only in-frame clones and is missing some. The repertoire holds 130,000 to 150,000 clones, under 80% seen once, with less than 3% in the top ten. As for the donors, each was a healthy bone marrow donor. These donors counted as nominally healthy when sampled, but unrecorded immune exposures were likely. The CDR3 runs to 15 residues. Trimming stripped 1 base from V and 8 bases from J, with 15 bases between. CDR1 and CDR2 from the germline V gene are SEHNR and FQNEAQ (reference sequence).

Sequencing was performed on PBMCs. This chain uses TRBV7-9 with TRBJ2-1; D unclear. The TCR comes from a male donor in good health and CMV-seronegative. CDR3 sequence: CASSLVPGSSHEQFF. The DNA for the CDR3 is TGTGCCAGCAGCTTAGTTCCTGGTAGCTCCCATGAGCAGTTCTTC.